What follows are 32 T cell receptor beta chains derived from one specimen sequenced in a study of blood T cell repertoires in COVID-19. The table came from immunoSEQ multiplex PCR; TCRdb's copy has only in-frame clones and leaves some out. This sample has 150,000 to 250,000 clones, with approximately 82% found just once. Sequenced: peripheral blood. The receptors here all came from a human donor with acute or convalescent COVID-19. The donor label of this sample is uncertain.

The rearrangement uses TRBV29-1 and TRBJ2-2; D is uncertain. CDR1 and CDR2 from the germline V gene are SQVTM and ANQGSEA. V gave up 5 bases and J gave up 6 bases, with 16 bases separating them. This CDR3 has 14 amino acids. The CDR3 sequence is CSVRFLEGSGELFF. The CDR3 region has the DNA TGCAGCGTTAGGTTTCTAGAAGGCTCCGGGGAGCTGTTTTTT.

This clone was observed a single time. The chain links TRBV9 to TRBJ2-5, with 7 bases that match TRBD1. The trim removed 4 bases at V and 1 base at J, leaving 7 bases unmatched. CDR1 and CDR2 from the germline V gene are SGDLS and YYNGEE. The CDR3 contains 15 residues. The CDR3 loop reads CASSPWDSLQETQYF. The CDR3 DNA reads TGTGCCAGCAGCCCCTGGGACAGCCTCCAAGAGACCCAGTACTTC.

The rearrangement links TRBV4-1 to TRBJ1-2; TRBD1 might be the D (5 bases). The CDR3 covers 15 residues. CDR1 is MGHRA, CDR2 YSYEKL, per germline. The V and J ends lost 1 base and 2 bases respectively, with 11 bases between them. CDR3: CASSQVPGQNYGYTF. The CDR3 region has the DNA TGCGCCAGCAGCCAAGTTCCAGGACAAAACTATGGCTACACCTTC.

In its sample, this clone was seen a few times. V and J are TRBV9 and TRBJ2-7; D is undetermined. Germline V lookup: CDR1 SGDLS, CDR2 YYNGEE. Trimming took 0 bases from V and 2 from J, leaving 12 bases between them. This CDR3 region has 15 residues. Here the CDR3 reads CASSVAPGKTYEQYF. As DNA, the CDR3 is TGTGCCAGCAGCGTAGCTCCAGGAAAAACCTACGAGCAGTACTTC.

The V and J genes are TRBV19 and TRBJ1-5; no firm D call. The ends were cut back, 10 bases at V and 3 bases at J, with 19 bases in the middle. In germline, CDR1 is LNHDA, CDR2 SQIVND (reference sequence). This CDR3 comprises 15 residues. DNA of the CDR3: TGTGCCACCTCTCCGGGGAATAGTGTCAATCAGCCCCAGCATTTT. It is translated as CATSPGNSVNQPQHF.

The CDR3 DNA follows: TGCGCCAGCAGTGACCCTCTAGCGGGGTTCTCCTACGAGCAGTACTTC. This translates into CASSDPLAGFSYEQYF. The chain has TRBV10-2 and TRBJ2-7; 9 nucleotides line up with TRBD2. The CDR3 totals 16 residues. Germline V gene sequence: CDR1 WSHSY, CDR2 SAAADI. The V and J ends lost 3 bases and 0 bases, in that order; junction bases with no gene match: 6.

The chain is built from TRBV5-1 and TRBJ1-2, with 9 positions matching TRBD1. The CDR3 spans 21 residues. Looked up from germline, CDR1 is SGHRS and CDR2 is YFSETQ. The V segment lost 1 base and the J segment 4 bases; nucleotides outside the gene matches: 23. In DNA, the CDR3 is TGCGCCAGCAGCTTGAAAAACAGGGGGCGGAGGTGGATGGTATACGCCTATGGCTACACCTTC. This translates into CASSLKNRGRRWMVYAYGYTF.

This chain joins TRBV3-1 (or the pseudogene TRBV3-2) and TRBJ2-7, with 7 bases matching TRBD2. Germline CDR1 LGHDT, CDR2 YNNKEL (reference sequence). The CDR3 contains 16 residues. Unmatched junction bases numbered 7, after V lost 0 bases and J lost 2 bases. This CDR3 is CASSQEPLAAPYEQYF. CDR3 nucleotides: TGTGCCAGCAGCCAAGAGCCCCTAGCGGCCCCCTACGAGCAGTACTTC.

The CDR3 DNA reads as TGTGCCAGCAACCCCCAGGGGTGGGCCGTGGGCTACACCTTC. It codes for CASNPQGWAVGYTF. The genes are TRBV5-5 and TRBJ1-2, with TRBD1 as a possible D gene (6 bases). V was cut by 6 bases and J by 8 bases, with 20 bases left in between. This CDR3 has 14 residues. Germline V CDR1 and CDR2: SGHKS, YYEKEE (reference sequence).

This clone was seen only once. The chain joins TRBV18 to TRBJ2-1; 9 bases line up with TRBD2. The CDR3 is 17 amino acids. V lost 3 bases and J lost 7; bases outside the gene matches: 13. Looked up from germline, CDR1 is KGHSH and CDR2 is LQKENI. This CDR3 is CASSPTLGAGGPNEQFF. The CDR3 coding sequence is TGTGCCAGCTCACCTACCCTTGGAGCGGGAGGACCGAATGAGCAGTTCTTC.

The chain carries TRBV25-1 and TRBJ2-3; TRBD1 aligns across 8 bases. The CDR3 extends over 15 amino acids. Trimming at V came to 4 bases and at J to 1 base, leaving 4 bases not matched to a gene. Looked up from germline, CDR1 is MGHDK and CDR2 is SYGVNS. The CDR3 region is CASSGMTGGTDTQYF. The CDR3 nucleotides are TGTGCCAGCAGTGGAATGACAGGGGGCACAGATACGCAGTATTTT.

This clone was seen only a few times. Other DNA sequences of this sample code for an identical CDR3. CDR3: CAWSVGGDQPQHF. The CDR3 DNA reads as TGTGCCTGGAGTGTTGGTGGAGATCAGCCCCAGCATTTT. The V and J genes are TRBV30 and TRBJ1-5; D gene ambiguous. Germline-derived CDR1 and CDR2 are GTSNPN and SVGIG (reference sequence). V lost 0 bases to trimming and J lost 5 bases, with 8 bases between them. CDR3 size: 13 residues.

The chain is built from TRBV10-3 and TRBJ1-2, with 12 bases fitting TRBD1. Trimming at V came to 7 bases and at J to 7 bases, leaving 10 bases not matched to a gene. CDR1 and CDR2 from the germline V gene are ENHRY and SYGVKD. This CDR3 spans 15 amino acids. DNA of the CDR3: TGTGCCATCACGGCCGGGACAGGGGGCTCGGGTGGCTACACCTTC. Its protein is CAITAGTGGSGGYTF.

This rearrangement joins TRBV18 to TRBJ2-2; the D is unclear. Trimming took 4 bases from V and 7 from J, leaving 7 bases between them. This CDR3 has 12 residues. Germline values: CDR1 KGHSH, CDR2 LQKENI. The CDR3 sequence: CASSLIIGELFF. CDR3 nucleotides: TGTGCCAGCTCACTAATAATCGGGGAGCTGTTTTTT.

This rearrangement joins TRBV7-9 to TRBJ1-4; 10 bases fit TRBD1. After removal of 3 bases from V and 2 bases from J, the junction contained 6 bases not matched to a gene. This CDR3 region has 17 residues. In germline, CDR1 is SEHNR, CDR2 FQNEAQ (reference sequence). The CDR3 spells CASSFRRGQGTNEKLFF. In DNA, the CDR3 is TGTGCCAGCAGCTTCCGCCGGGGACAGGGGACTAATGAAAAACTGTTTTTT.

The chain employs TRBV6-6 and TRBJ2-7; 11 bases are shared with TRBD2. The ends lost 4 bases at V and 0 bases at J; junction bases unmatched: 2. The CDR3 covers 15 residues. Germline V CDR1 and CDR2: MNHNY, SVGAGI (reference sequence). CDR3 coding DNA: TGTGCCAGCAGTTTGGGACTAGCGGTCTCCTACGAGCAGTACTTC. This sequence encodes CASSLGLAVSYEQYF.

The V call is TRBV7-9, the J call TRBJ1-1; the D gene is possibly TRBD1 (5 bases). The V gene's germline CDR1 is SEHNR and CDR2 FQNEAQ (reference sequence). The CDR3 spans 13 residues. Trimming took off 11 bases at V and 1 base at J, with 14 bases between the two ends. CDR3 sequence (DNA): TGTGCCGGGGAAGGACACCCGAACACTGAAGCTTTCTTT. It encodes CAGEGHPNTEAFF.

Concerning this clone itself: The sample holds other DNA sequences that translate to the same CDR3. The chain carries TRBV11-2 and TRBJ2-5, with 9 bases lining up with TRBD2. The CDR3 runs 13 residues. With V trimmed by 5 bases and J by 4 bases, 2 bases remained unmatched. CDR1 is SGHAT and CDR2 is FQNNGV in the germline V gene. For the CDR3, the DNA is TGTGCCAGCAGCCTGGGACTAGCAGAGACCCAGTACTTC. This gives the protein CASSLGLAETQYF. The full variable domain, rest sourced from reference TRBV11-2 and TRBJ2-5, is EAGVAQSPRYKIIEKRQSVAFWCNPISGHATLYWYQQILGQGPKLLIQFQNNGVVDDSQLPKDRFSAERLKGVDSTLKIQPAKLEDSAVYLCASSLGLAETQYFGPGTRLLVL.

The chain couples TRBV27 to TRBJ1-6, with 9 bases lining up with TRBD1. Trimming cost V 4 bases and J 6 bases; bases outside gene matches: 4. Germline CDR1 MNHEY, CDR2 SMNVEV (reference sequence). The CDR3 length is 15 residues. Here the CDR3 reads CASSWGTGSNSPLHF. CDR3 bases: TGTGCCAGCAGTTGGGGGACAGGGAGTAATTCACCCCTCCACTTT.

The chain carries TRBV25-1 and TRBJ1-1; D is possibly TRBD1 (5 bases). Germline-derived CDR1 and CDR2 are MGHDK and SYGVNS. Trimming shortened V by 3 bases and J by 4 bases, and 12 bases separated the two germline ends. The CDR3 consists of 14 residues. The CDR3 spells CASSDAGGGTEAFF. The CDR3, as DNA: TGTGCCAGCAGTGATGCGGGCGGGGGCACTGAAGCTTTCTTT.

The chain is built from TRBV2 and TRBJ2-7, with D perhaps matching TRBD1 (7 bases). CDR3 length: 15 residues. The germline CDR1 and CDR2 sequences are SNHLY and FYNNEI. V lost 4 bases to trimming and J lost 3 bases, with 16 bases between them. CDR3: CASSGVRGQLYEQYF. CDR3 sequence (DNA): TGTGCCAGCAGTGGGGTGCGGGGACAGCTCTACGAGCAGTACTTC.

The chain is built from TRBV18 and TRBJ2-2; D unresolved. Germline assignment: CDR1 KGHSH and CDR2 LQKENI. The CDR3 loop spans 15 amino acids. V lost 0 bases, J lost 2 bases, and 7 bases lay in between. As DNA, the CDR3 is TGTGCCAGCTCACCACCGCAGATTAACACCGGGGAGCTGTTTTTT. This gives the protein CASSPPQINTGELFF.

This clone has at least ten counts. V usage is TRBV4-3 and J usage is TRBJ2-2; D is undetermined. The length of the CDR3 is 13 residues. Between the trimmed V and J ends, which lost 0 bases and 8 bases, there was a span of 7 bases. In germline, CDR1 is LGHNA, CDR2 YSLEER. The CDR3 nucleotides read TGCGCCAGCAGCCAAGACATGCGTGGGGAGCTGTTTTTT. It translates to CASSQDMRGELFF.

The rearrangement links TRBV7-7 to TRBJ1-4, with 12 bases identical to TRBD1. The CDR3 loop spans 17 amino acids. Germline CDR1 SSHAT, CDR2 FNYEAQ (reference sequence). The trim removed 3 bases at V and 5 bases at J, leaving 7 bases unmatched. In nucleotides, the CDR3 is TGTGCCAGCAGCTTTTGGGACAGGGGGCGCTTGAATGAAAAACTGTTTTTT. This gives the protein CASSFWDRGRLNEKLFF.

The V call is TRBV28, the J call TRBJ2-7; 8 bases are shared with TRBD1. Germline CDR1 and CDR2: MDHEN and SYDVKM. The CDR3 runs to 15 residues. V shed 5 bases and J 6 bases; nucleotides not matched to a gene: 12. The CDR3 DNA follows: TGTGCCAGCAGTCCAACGTTGACAGGGGTGGTCGAGCAGTACTTC. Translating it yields CASSPTLTGVVEQYF. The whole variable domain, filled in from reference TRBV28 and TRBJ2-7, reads DVKVTQSSRYLVKRTGEKVFLECVQDMDHENMFWYRQDPGLGLRLIYFSYDVKMKEKGDIPEGYSVSREKKERFSLILESASTNQTSMYLCASSPTLTGVVEQYFGPGTRLTVT.

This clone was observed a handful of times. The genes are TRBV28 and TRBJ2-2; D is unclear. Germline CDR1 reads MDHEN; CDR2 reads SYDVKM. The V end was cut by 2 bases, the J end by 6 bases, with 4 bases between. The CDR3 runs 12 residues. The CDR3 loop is CASSLTAGELFF. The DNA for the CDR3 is TGTGCCAGCAGTTTAACAGCCGGGGAGCTGTTTTTT.

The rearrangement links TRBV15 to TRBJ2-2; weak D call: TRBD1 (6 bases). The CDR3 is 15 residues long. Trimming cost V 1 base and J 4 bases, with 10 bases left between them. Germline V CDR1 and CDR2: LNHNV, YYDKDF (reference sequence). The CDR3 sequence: CATSRGDKSTGELFF. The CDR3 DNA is TGTGCCACCAGCAGAGGGGACAAATCCACCGGGGAGCTGTTTTTT.

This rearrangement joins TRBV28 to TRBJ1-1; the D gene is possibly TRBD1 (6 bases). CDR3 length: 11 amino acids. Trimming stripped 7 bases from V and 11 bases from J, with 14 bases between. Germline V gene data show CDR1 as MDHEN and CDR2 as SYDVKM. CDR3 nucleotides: TGTGCCAGCACCGACAGGTCATGGGCTTTCTTT. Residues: CASTDRSWAFF. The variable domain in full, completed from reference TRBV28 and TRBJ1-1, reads DVKVTQSSRYLVKRTGEKVFLECVQDMDHENMFWYRQDPGLGLRLIYFSYDVKMKEKGDIPEGYSVSREKKERFSLILESASTNQTSMYLCASTDRSWAFFGQGTRLTVV.

DNA for the CDR3: TGTGCCAGCAGCCGCAAGGGGGATGAGGATCAGCCCCAGCATTTT. Protein product: CASSRKGDEDQPQHF. The chain has TRBV16 and TRBJ1-5, with D tentatively TRBD1 (6 bases). The CDR3 has 15 amino acids. Germline values: CDR1 KGHSY, CDR2 FQNENV. V lost 4 bases and J 5 bases, leaving 15 bases between the germline ends.

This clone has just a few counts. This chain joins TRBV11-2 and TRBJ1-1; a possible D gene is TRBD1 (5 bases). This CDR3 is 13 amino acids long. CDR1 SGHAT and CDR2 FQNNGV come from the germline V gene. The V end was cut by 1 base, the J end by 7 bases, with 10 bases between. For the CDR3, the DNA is TGTGCCAGCAGCTTAGTATTGACAGTTGAAGCTTTCTTT. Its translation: CASSLVLTVEAFF.

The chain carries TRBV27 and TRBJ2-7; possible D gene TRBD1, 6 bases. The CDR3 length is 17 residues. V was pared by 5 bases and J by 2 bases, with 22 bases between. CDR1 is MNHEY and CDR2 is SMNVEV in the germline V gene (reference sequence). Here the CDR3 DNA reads TGTGCCAGCAGTCTTTATGGGTTCTCCACAGGGCCCTACGAGCAGTACTTC. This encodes CASSLYGFSTGPYEQYF.

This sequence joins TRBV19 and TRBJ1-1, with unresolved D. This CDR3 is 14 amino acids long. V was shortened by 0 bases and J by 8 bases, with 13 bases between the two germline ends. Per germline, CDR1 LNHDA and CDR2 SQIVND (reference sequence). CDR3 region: CASSIDPAGGEAFF. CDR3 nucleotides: TGTGCCAGTAGTATAGATCCCGCAGGCGGGGAAGCTTTCTTT. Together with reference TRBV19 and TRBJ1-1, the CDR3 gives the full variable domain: DGGITQSPKYLFRKEGQNVTLSCEQNLNHDAMYWYRQDPGQGLRLIYYSQIVNDFQKGDIAEGYSVSREKKESFPLTVTSAQKNPTAFYLCASSIDPAGGEAFFGQGTRLTVV.